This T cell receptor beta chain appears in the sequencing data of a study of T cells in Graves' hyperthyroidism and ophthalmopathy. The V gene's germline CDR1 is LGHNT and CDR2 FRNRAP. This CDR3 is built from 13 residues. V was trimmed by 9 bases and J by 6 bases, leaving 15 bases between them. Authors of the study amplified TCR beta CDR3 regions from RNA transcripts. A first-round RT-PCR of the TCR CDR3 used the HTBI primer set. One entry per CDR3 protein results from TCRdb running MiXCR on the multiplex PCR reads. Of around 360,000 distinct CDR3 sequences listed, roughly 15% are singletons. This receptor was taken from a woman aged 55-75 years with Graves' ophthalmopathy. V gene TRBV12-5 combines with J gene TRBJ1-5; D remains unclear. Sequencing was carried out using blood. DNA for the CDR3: TGTGCTAGCGCCAAGGACCATGGTCAGCCCCAGCATTTT. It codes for CASAKDHGQPQHF.